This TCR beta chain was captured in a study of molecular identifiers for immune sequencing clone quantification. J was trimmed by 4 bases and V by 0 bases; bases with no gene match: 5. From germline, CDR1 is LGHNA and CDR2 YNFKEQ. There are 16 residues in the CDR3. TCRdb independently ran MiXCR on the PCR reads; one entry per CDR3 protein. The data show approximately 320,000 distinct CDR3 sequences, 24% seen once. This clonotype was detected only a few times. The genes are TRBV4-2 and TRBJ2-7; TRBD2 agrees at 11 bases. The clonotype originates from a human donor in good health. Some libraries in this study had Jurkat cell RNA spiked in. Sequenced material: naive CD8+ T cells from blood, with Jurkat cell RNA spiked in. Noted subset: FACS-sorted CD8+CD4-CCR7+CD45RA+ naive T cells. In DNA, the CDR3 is TGTGCCAGCAGCCAAGATGAGACTAGCGGGACGTACGAGCAGTACTTC. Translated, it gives CASSQDETSGTYEQYF.